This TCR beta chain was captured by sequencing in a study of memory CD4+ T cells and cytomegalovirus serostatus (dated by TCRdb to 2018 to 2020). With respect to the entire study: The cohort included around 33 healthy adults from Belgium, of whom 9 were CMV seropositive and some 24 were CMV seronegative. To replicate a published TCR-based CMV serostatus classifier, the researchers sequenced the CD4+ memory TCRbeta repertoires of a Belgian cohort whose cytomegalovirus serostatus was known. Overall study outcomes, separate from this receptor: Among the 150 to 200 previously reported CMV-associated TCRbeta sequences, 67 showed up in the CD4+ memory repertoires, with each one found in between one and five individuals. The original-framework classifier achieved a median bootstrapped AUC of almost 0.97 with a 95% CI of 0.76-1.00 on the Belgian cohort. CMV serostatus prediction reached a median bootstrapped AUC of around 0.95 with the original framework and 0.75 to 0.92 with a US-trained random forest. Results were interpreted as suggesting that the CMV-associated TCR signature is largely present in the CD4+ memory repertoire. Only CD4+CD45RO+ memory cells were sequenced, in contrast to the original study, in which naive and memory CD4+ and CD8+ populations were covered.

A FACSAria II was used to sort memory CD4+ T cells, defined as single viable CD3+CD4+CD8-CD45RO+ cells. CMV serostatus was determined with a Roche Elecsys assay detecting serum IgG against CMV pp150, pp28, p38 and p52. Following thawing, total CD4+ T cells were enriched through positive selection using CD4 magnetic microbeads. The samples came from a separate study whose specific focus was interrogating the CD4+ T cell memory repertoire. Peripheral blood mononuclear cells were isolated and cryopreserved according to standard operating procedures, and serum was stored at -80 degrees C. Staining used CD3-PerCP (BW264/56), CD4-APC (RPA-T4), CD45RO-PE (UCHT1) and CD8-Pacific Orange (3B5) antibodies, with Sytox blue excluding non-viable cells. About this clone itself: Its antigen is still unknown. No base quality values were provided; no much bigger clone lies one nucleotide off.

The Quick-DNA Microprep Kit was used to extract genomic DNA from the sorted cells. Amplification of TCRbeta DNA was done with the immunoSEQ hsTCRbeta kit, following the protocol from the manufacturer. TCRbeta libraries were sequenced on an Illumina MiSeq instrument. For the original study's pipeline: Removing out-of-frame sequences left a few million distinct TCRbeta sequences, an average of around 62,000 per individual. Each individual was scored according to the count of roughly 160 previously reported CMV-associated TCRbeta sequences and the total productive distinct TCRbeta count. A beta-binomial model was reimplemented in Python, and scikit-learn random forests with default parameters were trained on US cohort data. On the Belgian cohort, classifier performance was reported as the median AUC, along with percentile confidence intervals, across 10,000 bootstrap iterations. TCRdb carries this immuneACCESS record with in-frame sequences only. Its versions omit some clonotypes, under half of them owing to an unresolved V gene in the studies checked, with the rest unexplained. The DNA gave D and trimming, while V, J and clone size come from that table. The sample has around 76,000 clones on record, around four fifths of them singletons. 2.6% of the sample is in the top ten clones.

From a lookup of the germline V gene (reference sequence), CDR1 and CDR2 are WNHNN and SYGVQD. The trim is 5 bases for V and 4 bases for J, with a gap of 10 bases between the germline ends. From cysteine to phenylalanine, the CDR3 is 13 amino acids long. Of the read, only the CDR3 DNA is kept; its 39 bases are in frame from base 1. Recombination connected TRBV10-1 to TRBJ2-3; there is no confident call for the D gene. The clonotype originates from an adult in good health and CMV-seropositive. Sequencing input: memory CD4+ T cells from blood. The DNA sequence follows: TGCGCCAGCAGTAGTCGTTTTTCAGATACGCAGTATTTT. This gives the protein CASSSRFSDTQYF.